These T cell receptor beta chains were read from a single sample in a study of T cells after yellow fever vaccination. TCRdb itself ran the 5' RACE reads through MiXCR, one entry per CDR3 protein. The sample has some 350,000 distinct CDR3 sequences; about 4% are singletons. Sequences were derived from PBMCs, sampled 5 days after the yellow fever booster vaccination. These receptors came from a man younger than 35 who received the YFV17D yellow fever vaccine. Both conserved end residues are part of each CDR3. The D gene is left open where the match is weak. Size is omitted from some rows. Given values are once, few, many or a class for expanded clones.

d_call	clone_size	v_call	j_call	cdr3_nt	cdr3_aa
-	few	TRBV28	TRBJ2-2	TGTGCCAGCACCAAGGGGCAGGCCGGCGGGGAGCTGTTTTTT	CASTKGQAGGELFF
-	many	TRBV7-9	TRBJ1-2	TGTGCCAGCAGCTTTCGCGGGACCGACCACTATGGCTACACCTTC	CASSFRGTDHYGYTF
-	-	TRBV28	TRBJ2-3	TGTGCCAGCAACATCTGGAGCACAGATACGCAGTATTTT	CASNIWSTDTQYF
TRBD1	many	TRBV5-5	TRBJ1-6	TGTGCCAGCAGCTTGGCAGTGACAGGGAGTGCACCCCTCCACTTT	CASSLAVTGSAPLHF
-	many	TRBV5-1	TRBJ2-6	TGCGCCAGCAGCTTGACACTTTTGGCTGGGGCCAACGTCCTGACTTTC	CASSLTLLAGANVLTF
-	-	TRBV7-2	TRBJ2-3	TGTGCCAGCAGCTTGGACTACACCACAGATACGCAGTATTTT	CASSLDYTTDTQYF
-	-	TRBV5-1	TRBJ1-2	TGCGCCAGCAGCCCAAGAGGACCCATGGATGGCTACACCTTC	CASSPRGPMDGYTF
TRBD2	few	TRBV7-6	TRBJ2-1	TGTGCCAGCAGCTTGAGGGAGCGGGGGAGCTCCTACAATGAGCAGTTCTTC	CASSLRERGSSYNEQFF
-	few	TRBV4-3	TRBJ2-1	TGCGCCAGCAGCCGTTTCCAGAGCAATGAGCAGTTCTTC	CASSRFQSNEQFF
-	-	TRBV12-3/TRBV12-4	TRBJ1-1	TGTGCCAGCACCCAGTCCGGGGCTTGGAACACTGAAGCTTTCTTT	CASTQSGAWNTEAFF
-	few	TRBV7-8	TRBJ1-1	TGTGCCAGCAGATACGGGGCCCCGAACACTGAAGCTTTCTTT	CASRYGAPNTEAFF
-	many	TRBV5-4	TRBJ2-3	TGTGCCAGCAGCCCCACGTCGGGTCCAGATACGCAGTATTTT	CASSPTSGPDTQYF
-	-	TRBV27	TRBJ1-1	TGTGCCAGCACTCCTGGCCCGGCCCCGAACACTGAAGCTTTCTTT	CASTPGPAPNTEAFF
-	-	TRBV7-2	TRBJ2-3	TGTGCCAGCAGCTTAGGGGGCGGGGTGAGGGGGAGCACAGATACGCAGTATTTT	CASSLGGGVRGSTDTQYF
-	few	TRBV19	TRBJ1-1	TGTGCCAGTAGTATGTATACAGGTTTTAACACTGAAGCTTTCTTT	CASSMYTGFNTEAFF
TRBD1	many	TRBV10-3	TRBJ2-6	TGTGCCATCAAAGAAAGGACAGGAAACTCTGGGGCCAACGTCCTGACTTTC	CAIKERTGNSGANVLTF
-	few	TRBV7-3	TRBJ2-2	TGTGCCAGCAGTAAACAGGAGGGGACCGGGGAGCTGTTTTTT	CASSKQEGTGELFF
TRBD1	-	TRBV11-3	TRBJ2-2	TGTGCCAGCAGCCTCGGGACAGGGCTGAACACCGGGGAGCTGTTTTTT	CASSLGTGLNTGELFF
TRBD2	few	TRBV11-2	TRBJ2-1	TGTGCCAGCAGCCTCCGACTAGCGGGGGGGCAGAGGGATGAGCAGTTCTTC	CASSLRLAGGQRDEQFF
-	-	TRBV15	TRBJ2-5	TGTGCCACCAGCAGAGAAACCAGGGGCGCTGGCCAAGAGACCCAGTACTTC	CATSRETRGAGQETQYF
-	-	TRBV9	TRBJ1-5	TGTGCCAGCAGCGGTGACAGTGATAGCAATCAGCCCCAGCATTTT	CASSGDSDSNQPQHF
-	few	TRBV3-1	TRBJ2-1	TGTGCCAGCAGCCAAGATAGCTGGCCCCCTTACAATGAGCAGTTCTTC	CASSQDSWPPYNEQFF
-	many	TRBV13	TRBJ1-2	TGTGCCAGCAGCCCAAGACTCCCGAACTATGGCTACACCTTC	CASSPRLPNYGYTF
TRBD2	few	TRBV5-1	TRBJ2-1	TGCGCCAGCAGCTTTCTCGGCGGGGGGGCGAAGCAGTTCTTC	CASSFLGGGAKQFF
-	few	TRBV4-3	TRBJ1-4	TGCGCCAGCAGCCAGACGGAAGCCCGCAGTGTAGATGAAAAACTGTTTTTT	CASSQTEARSVDEKLFF
-	-	TRBV27	TRBJ1-1	TGTGCCAGCCTGTTCCAAAAGGGGGTTAATAGGGCGACTGAAGCTTTCTTT	CASLFQKGVNRATEAFF
TRBD1	-	TRBV6-2/TRBV6-3	TRBJ1-2	TGTGCCAGCAACCCGACAGGGGGGTACTATGGCTACACCTTC	CASNPTGGYYGYTF
TRBD2	many	TRBV7-8	TRBJ2-7	TGTGCCAGCAGCCCGCGGGAGGGAAACTACGAGCAGTACTTC	CASSPREGNYEQYF
-	-	TRBV10-1	TRBJ1-1	TGCGCCAGCAGTTATGAGGGTAGGGGACCTACTGAAGCTTTCTTT	CASSYEGRGPTEAFF
-	few	TRBV5-1	TRBJ2-3	TGCGCCAGCAGTGAGACTCCGGGCACAGATACGCAGTATTTT	CASSETPGTDTQYF
-	few	TRBV19	TRBJ2-5	TGTGCCAGTAGTATCTCCCAGAGGGAGACCCAGTACTTC	CASSISQRETQYF
TRBD1	few	TRBV29-1	TRBJ1-1	TGCAGCGCCAAACAGGGGGTCGCTGAAGCTTTCTTT	CSAKQGVAEAFF
TRBD1	many	TRBV7-3	TRBJ2-2	TGTGCCAGCAGCCCTACAGGGGTGGCCGGGGAGCTGTTTTTT	CASSPTGVAGELFF
-	many	TRBV12-3/TRBV12-4	TRBJ2-1	TGTGCCAGCAGTGTTGTGGGTGTCAATGAGCAGTTCTTC	CASSVVGVNEQFF
TRBD2	-	TRBV19	TRBJ2-3	TGTGCCAGTAGTCCGACCCATGCGAGCGGGGGGAGCACAGATACGCAGTATTTT	CASSPTHASGGSTDTQYF
-	many	TRBV18	TRBJ2-3	TGTGCCAGCTCACTCCGCCCCGATACGCAGTATTTT	CASSLRPDTQYF
-	-	TRBV7-6	TRBJ1-2	TGTGCCAGCAGCTCTGCCCGCGGGTCCTCCTATGGCTACACCTTC	CASSSARGSSYGYTF
-	many	TRBV6-2/TRBV6-3	TRBJ2-2	TGTGCCAGCAGTTACTCGATTAGGGGCAGGAACACCGGGGAGCTGTTTTTT	CASSYSIRGRNTGELFF
-	-	TRBV5-1	TRBJ1-2	TGCGCCAGCAGCTCGCGACAGGCACGGTATGGCTACACCTTC	CASSSRQARYGYTF
TRBD2	-	TRBV7-6	TRBJ2-5	TGTGCCAGCAGCTTAGTGGGAGGGTCCGGGGAGACCCAGTACTTC	CASSLVGGSGETQYF
-	-	TRBV15	TRBJ2-1	TGTGCCACCAGCAGAGTTGAGAATGAGCAGTTCTTC	CATSRVENEQFF
TRBD1	once	TRBV20-1	TRBJ1-2	TGCAGTGCAGCGGCCGGGACAGCTAACTATGGCTACACCTTC	CSAAAGTANYGYTF
TRBD2	-	TRBV20-1	TRBJ2-5	TGCAGTGCTAGAGTCGCTAGCGGGGGGGAGACCCAGTACTTC	CSARVASGGETQYF
TRBD1	few	TRBV4-1	TRBJ1-2	TGCGCCAGCAGCCAAGATAGGGACAGGGTCTATGGCTACACCTTC	CASSQDRDRVYGYTF
-	many	TRBV3-1	TRBJ2-1	TGTGCCAGCAGCCAGACCCCTAGCGTACTTGGGAATGAGCAGTTCTTC	CASSQTPSVLGNEQFF
TRBD2	many	TRBV5-4	TRBJ2-5	TGTGCCAGCAGTTTAGCGGGGGGGTTTGAGACCCAGTACTTC	CASSLAGGFETQYF
TRBD2	few	TRBV4-3	TRBJ2-1	TGCGCCAGCAGCCAAGCGCCTAGCGGGGGTAGCAATGAGCAGTTCTTC	CASSQAPSGGSNEQFF
TRBD1	few	TRBV4-2	TRBJ1-6	TGTGCCGCATCGTTAAGGGGAGGGGGCGTTGATTCACCCCTCCACTTT	CAASLRGGGVDSPLHF
TRBD1	few	TRBV20-1	TRBJ2-7	TGCAGTGCTAGAGGGCCGGGACAGGACATTATATACGAGCAGTACTTC	CSARGPGQDIIYEQYF
-	few	TRBV2	TRBJ1-4	TGTGCCAGCAGTGCCCTTAATGAAAAACTGTTTTTT	CASSALNEKLFF
TRBD1	few	TRBV6-5	TRBJ1-2	TGTGCCAGCAGCCAGACAGGGGTAAAGGGCTACACCTTC	CASSQTGVKGYTF
TRBD2	many	TRBV7-2	TRBJ2-2	TGTGCCAGCAGCCCAAGACTAGCGCTCATTGGCGGGGAGCTGTTTTTT	CASSPRLALIGGELFF
-	many	TRBV27	TRBJ2-5	TGTGCCAGCAGTACACGGGACACCCAAGAGACCCAGTACTTC	CASSTRDTQETQYF
-	few	TRBV6-5	TRBJ2-7	TGTGCCAGCAGTTACGGGTTCCCGGGGGCCTACGAGCAGTACTTC	CASSYGFPGAYEQYF
-	many	TRBV4-3	TRBJ2-5	TGCGCCAGCGCCCGGGACTCCGAAGGGGAGACCCAGTACTTC	CASARDSEGETQYF
-	few	TRBV20-1	TRBJ1-1	TGCAGTGCTAGAGAAGAAGATTACTTT	CSAREEDYF
TRBD2	-	TRBV6-5	TRBJ2-7	TGTGCCAGCAGTTACGGCGGGGGAAGCCTCTACGAGCAGTACTTC	CASSYGGGSLYEQYF